These 7 T cell receptor beta chains were sequenced from one sample in a study of identical twins. TCRdb re-called the 5' RACE reads with MiXCR, one entry per CDR3 protein. The sample yields 200,000 to 250,000 distinct CDR3 sequences, 5.5% to 8% seen once. The sample was also linked to a second study, of yellow fever vaccine responses in identical twins.

The sample taken for sequencing was memory (CD45RO+) T cells sorted from blood. The receptors here all came from a woman aged 18 to 35 in good health.

This clonotype was counted at least ten times. This chain links TRBV7-8 with TRBJ2-3, with 7 bases lining up with TRBD2. Germline trimming cut 7 bases from V and 5 bases from J; bases unmatched to any gene: 12. The CDR3 sequence is 15 residues long. Germline CDR1 SGHVS, CDR2 FQNEAQ. Written as DNA, the CDR3 is TGTGCCAGCATTCCGGATCGCGGGGGAATAGATACGCAGTATTTT. It specifies CASIPDRGGIDTQYF. Full variable domain (missing parts from reference TRBV7-8 and TRBJ2-3): GAGVSQSPRYKVAKRGQDVALRCDPISGHVSLFWYQQALGQGPEFLTYFQNEAQLDKSGLPSDRFFAERPEGSVSTLKIQRTQQEDSAVYLCASIPDRGGIDTQYFGPGTRLTVL.

This rearrangement joins TRBV7-2 to TRBJ2-3; 7 bases agree with TRBD1. The V and J ends lost 5 bases and 3 bases, in that order; junction bases with no gene match: 11. The CDR3 runs 16 residues. CDR1 and CDR2 from the germline V gene are SGHTA and FQGNSA. CDR3: CASSKRDRLGTDTQYF. The DNA of the CDR3 is TGTGCCAGCAGCAAAAGGGACAGATTAGGAACAGATACGCAGTATTTT.

V is TRBV2 and J is TRBJ1-5; D is undetermined. The CDR3 runs 13 residues. V lost 3 bases and J lost 4, with 7 bases in between. Germline V gene data show CDR1 as SNHLY and CDR2 as FYNNEI. CDR3 nucleotide sequence: TGTGCCAGCAGTGACCACCCGAATCAGCCCCAGCATTTT. Its translation: CASSDHPNQPQHF.

This clonotype was seen repeatedly, ten times or more. CDR3 loop: CASSLAPGTGELFF. In DNA, the CDR3 is TGCGCCAGCAGCTTGGCCCCCGGCACCGGGGAGCTGTTTTTT. The chain is built from TRBV5-1 and TRBJ2-2; D is ambiguous. The germline gives CDR1 SGHRS, CDR2 YFSETQ. Trimming shortened V by 0 bases and J by 4 bases, and 7 bases separated the two germline ends. The CDR3 covers 14 residues. Combining the CDR3 with reference TRBV5-1 and TRBJ2-2 gives the whole variable domain KAGVTQTPRYLIKTRGQQVTLSCSPISGHRSVSWYQQTPGQGLQFLFEYFSETQRNKGNFPGRFSGRQFSNSRSEMNVSTLELGDSALYLCASSLAPGTGELFFGEGSRLTVL.

V gene TRBV11-3 combines with J gene TRBJ2-2, with D possibly matching TRBD2 (5 bases). The CDR3 runs to 14 residues. With 3 bases removed from V and 5 bases from J, the gap between germline ends came to 10 bases. The germline CDR1 and CDR2 sequences are SGHNT and YENEEA. Written as DNA, the CDR3 is TGTGCCAGCAGCTTCGGGATTCTAACCGGGGAGCTGTTTTTT. Translating it yields CASSFGILTGELFF.

This clonotype was seen at least ten times. This chain uses TRBV5-1 with TRBJ2-4; perhaps TRBD2 as D (5 bases). CDR3 length: 16 residues. Trimming took 2 bases from V and 2 from J, leaving 14 bases between them. CDR1 and CDR2 from the germline V gene are SGHRS and YFSETQ. The CDR3 coding sequence is TGCGCCAGCAGCTTAGTTAGAGAGGGCTCCAAAAACATTCAGTACTTC. Translating it yields CASSLVREGSKNIQYF.

This clonotype was seen at least ten times. As DNA, the CDR3 is TGCGCCAGCAGCTTTGGGGCGGGGGCCAACACAGATACGCAGTATTTT. It translates to CASSFGAGANTDTQYF. The chain uses TRBV5-1 and TRBJ2-3; a weak D match, TRBD2 (7 bases). Germline V gene lookup returns CDR1 SGHRS and CDR2 YFSETQ. Deletions cut 2 bases from V and 2 bases from J, with 15 bases between. The CDR3 has 16 residues.